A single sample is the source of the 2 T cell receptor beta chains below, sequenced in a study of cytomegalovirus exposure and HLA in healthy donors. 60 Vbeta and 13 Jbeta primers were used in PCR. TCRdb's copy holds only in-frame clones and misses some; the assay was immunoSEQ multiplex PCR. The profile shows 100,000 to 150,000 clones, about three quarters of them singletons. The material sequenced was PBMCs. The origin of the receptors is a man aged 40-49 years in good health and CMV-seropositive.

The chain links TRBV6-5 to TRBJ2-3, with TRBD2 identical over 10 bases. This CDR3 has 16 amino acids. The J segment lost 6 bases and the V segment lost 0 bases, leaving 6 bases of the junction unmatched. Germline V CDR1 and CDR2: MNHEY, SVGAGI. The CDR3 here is CASSYSNLAGVDTQYF. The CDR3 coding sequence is TGTGCCAGCAGTTACTCGAATCTAGCGGGAGTCGATACGCAGTATTTT.

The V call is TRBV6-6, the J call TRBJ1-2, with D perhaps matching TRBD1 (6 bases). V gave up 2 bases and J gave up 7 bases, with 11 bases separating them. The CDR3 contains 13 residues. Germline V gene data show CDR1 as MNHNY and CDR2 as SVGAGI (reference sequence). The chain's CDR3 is CASSYAGDIGYTF. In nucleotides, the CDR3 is TGTGCCAGCAGTTACGCAGGGGATATTGGCTACACCTTC.